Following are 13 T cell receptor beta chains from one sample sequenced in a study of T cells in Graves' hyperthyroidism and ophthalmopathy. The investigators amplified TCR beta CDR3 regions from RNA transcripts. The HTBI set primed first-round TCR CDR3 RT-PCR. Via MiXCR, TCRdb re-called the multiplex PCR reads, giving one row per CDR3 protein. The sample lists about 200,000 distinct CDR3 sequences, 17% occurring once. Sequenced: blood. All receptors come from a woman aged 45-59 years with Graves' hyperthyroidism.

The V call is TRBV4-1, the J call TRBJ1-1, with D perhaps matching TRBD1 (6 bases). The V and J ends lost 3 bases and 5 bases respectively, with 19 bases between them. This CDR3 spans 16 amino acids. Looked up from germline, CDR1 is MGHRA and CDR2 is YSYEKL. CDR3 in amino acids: CASSHSKTGELTEAFF. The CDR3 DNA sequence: TGCGCCAGCAGCCACTCTAAGACAGGAGAACTAACTGAAGCTTTCTTT.

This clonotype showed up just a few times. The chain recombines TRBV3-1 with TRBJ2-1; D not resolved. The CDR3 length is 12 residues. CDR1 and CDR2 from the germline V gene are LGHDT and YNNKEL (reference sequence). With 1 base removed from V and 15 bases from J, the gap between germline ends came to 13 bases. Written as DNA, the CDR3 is TGTGCCAGCAGCCAAGGCGGCCGGGCGCGGTTCTTC. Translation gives CASSQGGRARFF.

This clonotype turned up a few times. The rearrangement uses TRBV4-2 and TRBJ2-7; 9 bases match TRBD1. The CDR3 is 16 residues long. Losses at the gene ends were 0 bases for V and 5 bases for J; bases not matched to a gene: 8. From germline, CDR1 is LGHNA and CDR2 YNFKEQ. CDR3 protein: CASSQDPGTGSHEQYF. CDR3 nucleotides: TGTGCCAGCAGCCAAGATCCGGGGACAGGGAGCCACGAGCAGTACTTC.

CDR3 DNA sequence: TGTGCCAGCAGCCCCCTAGCGGGAAACATCTACAATGAGCAGTTCTTC. It translates to CASSPLAGNIYNEQFF. This chain joins TRBV11-2 and TRBJ2-1, with TRBD2 matching 9 bases. Germline trimming cut 5 bases from V and 3 bases from J; bases unmatched to any gene: 8. The CDR3 has 16 residues. Germline lookup yields CDR1 SGHAT and CDR2 FQNNGV. Complete variable domain (other parts from reference TRBV11-2 and TRBJ2-1): EAGVAQSPRYKIIEKRQSVAFWCNPISGHATLYWYQQILGQGPKLLIQFQNNGVVDDSQLPKDRFSAERLKGVDSTLKIQPAKLEDSAVYLCASSPLAGNIYNEQFFGPGTRLTVL.

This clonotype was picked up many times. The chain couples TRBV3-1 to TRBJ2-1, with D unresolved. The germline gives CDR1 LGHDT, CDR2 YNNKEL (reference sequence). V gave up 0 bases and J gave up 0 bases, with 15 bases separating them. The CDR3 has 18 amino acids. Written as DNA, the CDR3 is TGTGCCAGCAGCCAAGACACCCTGGGCGCAAGCTCCTACAATGAGCAGTTCTTC. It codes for CASSQDTLGASSYNEQFF.

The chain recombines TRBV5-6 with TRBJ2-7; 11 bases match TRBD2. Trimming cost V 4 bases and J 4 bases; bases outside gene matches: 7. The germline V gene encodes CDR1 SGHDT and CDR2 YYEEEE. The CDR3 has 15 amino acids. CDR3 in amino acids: CASSVGGTSGYEQYF. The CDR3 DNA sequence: TGTGCCAGCAGCGTGGGCGGGACTAGCGGATACGAGCAGTACTTC. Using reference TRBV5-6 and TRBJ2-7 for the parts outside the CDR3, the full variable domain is DAGVTQSPTHLIKTRGQQVTLRCSPKSGHDTVSWYQQALGQGPQFIFQYYEEEERQRGNFPDRFSGHQFPNYSSELNVNALLLGDSALYLCASSVGGTSGYEQYFGPGTRLTVT.

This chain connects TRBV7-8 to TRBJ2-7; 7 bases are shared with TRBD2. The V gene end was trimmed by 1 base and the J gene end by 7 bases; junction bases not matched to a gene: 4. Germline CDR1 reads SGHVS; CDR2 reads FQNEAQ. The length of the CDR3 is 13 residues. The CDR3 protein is CASSLGPAGEQYF. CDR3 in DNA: TGTGCCAGCAGCTTAGGTCCAGCGGGGGAGCAGTACTTC.

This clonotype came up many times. The CDR3 DNA sequence: TGTGCCAGCAGTGATGTGGCTCCAGGGGGAGGCAATCAGCCCCAGCATTTT. It specifies CASSDVAPGGGNQPQHF. The rearrangement joins TRBV2 to TRBJ1-5, with 7 bases matching TRBD1. V lost 3 bases to trimming and J lost 2 bases; unmatched junction nucleotides: 10. Germline lookup yields CDR1 SNHLY and CDR2 FYNNEI. The CDR3 contains 17 residues. The whole variable domain, filled in from reference TRBV2 and TRBJ1-5, reads EPEVTQTPSHQVTQMGQEVILRCVPISNHLYFYWYRQILGQKVEFLVSFYNNEISEKSEIFDDQFSVERPDGSNFTLKIRSTKLEDSAMYFCASSDVAPGGGNQPQHFGDGTRLSIL.

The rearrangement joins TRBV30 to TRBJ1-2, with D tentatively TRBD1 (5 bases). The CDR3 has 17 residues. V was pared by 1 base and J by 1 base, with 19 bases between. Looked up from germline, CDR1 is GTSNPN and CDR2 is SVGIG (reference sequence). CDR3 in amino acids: CAWSAGTSRARNYGYTF. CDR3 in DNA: TGTGCCTGGAGTGCCGGGACTTCTCGCGCTCGTAACTATGGCTACACCTTC.

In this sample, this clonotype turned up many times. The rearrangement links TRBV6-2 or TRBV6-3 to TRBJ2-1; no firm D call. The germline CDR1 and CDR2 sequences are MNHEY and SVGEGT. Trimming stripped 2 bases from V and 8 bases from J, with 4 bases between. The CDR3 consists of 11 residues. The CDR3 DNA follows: TGTGCCAGCAGTTACCTACATGAGCAGTTCTTC. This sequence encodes CASSYLHEQFF.

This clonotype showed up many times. As DNA, the CDR3 is TGCAGTGCTAGTTCGGGGTCATCGGGTTACAATGAGCAGTTCTTC. Residues: CSASSGSSGYNEQFF. The chain recombines TRBV20-1 with TRBJ2-1; perhaps TRBD2 as D (5 bases). The CDR3 covers 15 residues. The V and J ends lost 3 bases and 4 bases respectively, with 16 bases between them. Germline V gene lookup returns CDR1 DFQATT and CDR2 SNEGSKA (reference sequence).

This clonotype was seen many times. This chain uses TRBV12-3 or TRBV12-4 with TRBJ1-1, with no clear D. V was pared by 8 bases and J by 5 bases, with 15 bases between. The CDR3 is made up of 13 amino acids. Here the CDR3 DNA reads TGTGCCAGCTCACCCGGAGGGAGTACTGAAGCTTTCTTT. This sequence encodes CASSPGGSTEAFF.

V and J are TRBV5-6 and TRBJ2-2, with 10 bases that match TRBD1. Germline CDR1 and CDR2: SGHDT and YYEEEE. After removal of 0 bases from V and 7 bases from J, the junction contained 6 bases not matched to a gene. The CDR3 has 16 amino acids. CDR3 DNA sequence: TGTGCCAGCAGCTTGGGGGGACAGGGGCCCAACGGGGAGCTGTTTTTT. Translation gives CASSLGGQGPNGELFF.